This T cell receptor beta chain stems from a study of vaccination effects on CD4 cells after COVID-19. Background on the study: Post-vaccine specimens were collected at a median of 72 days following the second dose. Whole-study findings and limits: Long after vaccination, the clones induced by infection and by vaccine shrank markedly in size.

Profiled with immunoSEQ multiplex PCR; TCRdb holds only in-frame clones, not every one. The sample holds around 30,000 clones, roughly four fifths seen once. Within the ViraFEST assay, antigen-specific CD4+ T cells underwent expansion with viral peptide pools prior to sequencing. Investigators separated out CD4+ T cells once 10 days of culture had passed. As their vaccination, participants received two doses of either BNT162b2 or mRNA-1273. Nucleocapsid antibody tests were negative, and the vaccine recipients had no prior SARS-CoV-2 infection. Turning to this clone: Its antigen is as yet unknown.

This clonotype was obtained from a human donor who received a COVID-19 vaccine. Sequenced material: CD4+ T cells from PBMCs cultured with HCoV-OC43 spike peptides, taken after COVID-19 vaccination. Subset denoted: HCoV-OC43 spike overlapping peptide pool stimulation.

The CDR3 protein is CASSLGLAGSRGGGDTQYF. The CDR3 coding sequence is TGCGCCAGCAGCTTGGGACTAGCGGGATCGCGCGGGGGGGGAGATACGCAGTATTTT. The chain links TRBV5-1 to TRBJ2-3; 11 nucleotides match TRBD2. Trimming took 0 bases from V and 5 from J; bases not matched to a gene: 14. This CDR3 comprises 19 residues. The germline CDR1 and CDR2 sequences are SGHRS and YFSETQ.